This TCR beta chain was identified in a study of T cells after yellow fever vaccination. Germline assignment: CDR1 DFQATT and CDR2 SNEGSKA (reference sequence). This CDR3 is built from 13 residues. The V gene lost 3 bases and the J gene lost 1 base, with 9 bases spanning the gap. In TCRdb, the 5' RACE reads were re-called with MiXCR into one record per CDR3 protein. There are about 240,000 distinct CDR3 sequences in the sample; 6.9% occur only once, and around 0.9% lies in the top ten. The sequences come from CD4+ T cells sorted from PBMCs, collected 15 days after the yellow fever booster vaccination. This receptor was taken from a man aged 25-45 years who received the YFV17D yellow fever vaccine. The chain has TRBV20-1 and TRBJ1-1; the D gene is possibly TRBD1 (5 bases). CDR3: CSASRQRNTEAFF. CDR3 bases: TGCAGTGCTAGCAGACAGAGGAACACTGAAGCTTTCTTT.